This record covers a single T cell receptor (beta chain). The record originates from a study of immune cell composition in non-small cell lung cancer. Repertoires were generated with immunoSEQ multiplex PCR, while TCRdb's copy carries only in-frame clones and drops some. The sample has 9,000 to 10,000 clones; about two thirds are singletons. Deletions cut 5 bases from V and 7 bases from J, with 20 bases between. This CDR3 is built from 15 residues. Per the germline V gene, CDR1 is SSHAT and CDR2 is FNYEAQ (reference sequence). This TCR came from a human donor with non-small cell lung cancer. Material for sequencing was lung tumor tissue. The V and J genes are TRBV7-7 and TRBJ2-5; D perhaps matches TRBD2 (6 bases). The DNA of the CDR3 is TGTGCCAGCAGCCCCCTCGTGGGGGGTGTGGGGACCCAGTACTTC. Its protein product is CASSPLVGGVGTQYF.